The next 2 T cell receptor beta chains were all read from a single sample in a study of T cell repertoires in cytomegalovirus infection. Each CDR3 protein gets one entry after TCRdb re-called the reads with MiXCR. The sample has hundreds of thousands of distinct CDR3 sequences, 15% to 20% seen once. Sequencing input: PBMCs. Source of these receptors: a human donor in good health (CMV status not recorded). Some clones in this sample may be carry-over from other donors' samples.

The rearrangement joins TRBV5-1 to TRBJ2-1; 10 bases fit TRBD1. Per germline, CDR1 SGHRS and CDR2 YFSETQ. The CDR3 has 16 amino acids. With V trimmed by 1 base and J by 7 bases, 8 bases remained unmatched. The CDR3 bases are TGCGCCAGCAGCTTGAGCGTGAGGACAGGGGGAAATGAGCAGTTCTTC. It codes for CASSLSVRTGGNEQFF.

This clonotype has just a few counts. This chain links TRBV12-3 or TRBV12-4 with TRBJ1-2, with D unresolved. The CDR3 length is 13 residues. V gave up 3 bases and J gave up 5 bases, with 10 bases separating them. The CDR3 DNA reads TGTGCCAGCAGTTTTGAGGGAGCATATGGCTACACCTTC. Protein: CASSFEGAYGYTF.